A single sample gave rise to the 21 T cell receptor beta chains below, sequenced in a study of CD8 T cells in Susac syndrome. A quantity of roughly 0.5 to 1 ug RNA underwent reverse transcription using random hexamers. One entry per CDR3 protein, called by TCRdb with MiXCR from the immunoSEQ multiplex PCR reads. The sample includes about 150,000 distinct CDR3 sequences, about 95% seen only once; the top ten take 0.11%. Sample: CD4+ T cells from PBMCs. Source of these receptors: a human donor with multiple sclerosis.

This rearrangement joins TRBV12-3 or TRBV12-4 to TRBJ1-5; maybe TRBD1 (5 bases). There are 14 residues in the CDR3. Trimming left V 8 bases short and J 2 bases short, with 13 bases between. The CDR3 DNA reads TGTGCCAGCGGTAGGGGAACCGGCAATCAGCCCCAGCATTTT. The encoded protein is CASGRGTGNQPQHF.

This chain joins TRBV9 and TRBJ1-2; D unclear. V was shortened by 2 bases and J by 5 bases, with 10 bases between the two germline ends. CDR3 length: 13 residues. Looked up from germline, CDR1 is SGDLS and CDR2 is YYNGEE. This CDR3 reads CASSVDMAYGYTF. CDR3 in DNA: TGTGCCAGCAGCGTCGACATGGCGTATGGCTACACCTTC.

The chain couples TRBV11-3 to TRBJ2-3, with D unresolved. V lost 1 base, J lost 2 bases, and 4 bases lay in between. Germline lookup yields CDR1 SGHNT and CDR2 YENEEA. The CDR3 has 13 residues. CDR3 region: CASSLGYTDTQYF. The CDR3 nucleotides are TGTGCCAGCAGCTTAGGCTACACAGATACGCAGTATTTT.

The chain is built from TRBV5-1 and TRBJ2-7, with 8 bases aligning to TRBD1. V lost 5 bases, J lost 4 bases, and 8 bases stayed unmatched. Germline V CDR1 and CDR2: SGHRS, YFSETQ. The CDR3 totals 14 residues. CDR3 bases: TGCGCCAGCAGATCGGCAGGGGGCGGATACGAGCAGTACTTC. It yields the protein CASRSAGGGYEQYF.

A few counts support this clonotype. This chain joins TRBV30 and TRBJ2-7, with D possibly TRBD2 on 5 matching bases. This CDR3 is built from 12 residues. V lost 4 bases to trimming and J lost 1 base, with 8 bases between them. Per germline, CDR1 GTSNPN and CDR2 SVGIG (reference sequence). The CDR3 nucleotides read TGTGCCTGGACCACGGGGTCCTACGAGCAGTACTTC. Protein product: CAWTTGSYEQYF.

This rearrangement joins TRBV7-2 to TRBJ2-1; a possible D gene is TRBD2 (6 bases). The CDR3 runs 14 residues. The germline V gene encodes CDR1 SGHTA and CDR2 FQGNSA. Trimming removed 8 bases at V and 2 bases at J, with 13 bases between. The CDR3 bases are TGTGCCAGCGTCAGGGACTCCGCCTACAATGAGCAGTTCTTC. Translated, it gives CASVRDSAYNEQFF.

This clonotype occurred once. The rearrangement joins TRBV5-5 to TRBJ1-1, with TRBD1 identical over 8 bases. This CDR3 region has 14 residues. The V segment lost 5 bases and the J segment 6 bases; nucleotides outside the gene matches: 9. Germline CDR1 SGHKS, CDR2 YYEKEE (reference sequence). CDR3 bases: TGTGCCAGCAGGCTTACAGGGGGAACACCTGAAGCTTTCTTT. Translation gives CASRLTGGTPEAFF.

The V call is TRBV3-1, the J call TRBJ1-6; maybe TRBD1 (6 bases). This CDR3 region has 14 residues. Trimming removed 4 bases from V and 7 bases from J, with 11 bases in between. Germline V gene data show CDR1 as LGHDT and CDR2 as YNNKEL (reference sequence). The CDR3 DNA is TGTGCCAGCAGCCTAAATACAGGGAATTCACCCCTCCACTTT. Protein: CASSLNTGNSPLHF.

J is TRBJ1-5 and V is TRBV20-1; perhaps TRBD1 as D (5 bases). CDR3 size: 14 residues. Germline V gene data show CDR1 as DFQATT and CDR2 as SNEGSKA (reference sequence). V lost 3 bases and J lost 2, with 11 bases in between. As DNA, the CDR3 is TGCAGTGCTAGTCAAGGGGCGGGCAATCAGCCCCAGCATTTT. This codes for CSASQGAGNQPQHF.

The chain has TRBV29-1 and TRBJ2-3; D is perhaps TRBD1 (5 bases). Germline V lookup: CDR1 SQVTM, CDR2 ANQGSEA. V was clipped by 0 bases and J by 5 bases, with 12 bases between them. This CDR3 region has 14 residues. CDR3 amino acids: CSVEDKQALDTQYF. In DNA, the CDR3 is TGCAGCGTTGAAGATAAACAGGCCTTAGATACGCAGTATTTT.

The V gene is TRBV24-1, the J gene TRBJ2-1, with D uncertain. Per germline, CDR1 KGHDR and CDR2 SFDVKD. This CDR3 is 16 amino acids long. V lost 4 bases and J lost 3, with 15 bases in between. The DNA for the CDR3 is TGTGCCACCAGTGACCCTGACACCAATTACTACAATGAGCAGTTCTTC. It yields the protein CATSDPDTNYYNEQFF.

V gene TRBV19 combines with J gene TRBJ2-7; D is possibly TRBD2 (6 bases). From germline, CDR1 is LNHDA and CDR2 SQIVND (reference sequence). The V end was cut by 5 bases, the J end by 0 bases, with 14 bases between. The CDR3 spans 15 residues. DNA of the CDR3: TGTGCCAGTAGTGAAAGCGGGTGGAGCTCCTACGAGCAGTACTTC. Amino acids: CASSESGWSSYEQYF.

V is TRBV27 and J is TRBJ2-7; D gene unclear. The CDR3 extends over 13 amino acids. Trimming removed 5 bases from V and 0 bases from J, with 8 bases in between. In germline, CDR1 is MNHEY, CDR2 SMNVEV (reference sequence). The CDR3 nucleotides are TGTGCCAGCAGTCTAAGGGTCTCCTACGAGCAGTACTTC. Translation gives CASSLRVSYEQYF.

The rearrangement uses TRBV12-3 or TRBV12-4 and TRBJ2-1; D may be TRBD2 (7 bases). This CDR3 contains 14 residues. Trimming left V 6 bases short and J 7 bases short, with 16 bases between. CDR3 in DNA: TGTGCCAGCAGGATAAGGGGGGGCAAGAATGAGCAGTTCTTC. Translating it yields CASRIRGGKNEQFF.

The CDR3 DNA sequence: TGTGCCAGCAGTAGCGGGGGGATCTACGAGCAGTACTTC. It is translated as CASSSGGIYEQYF. The chain uses TRBV6-2 or TRBV6-3 and TRBJ2-7, with 9 bases lining up with TRBD2. The CDR3 sequence is 13 residues long. CDR1 is MNHEY, CDR2 SVGEGT, per germline. The J segment lost 3 bases and the V segment lost 5 bases, leaving 2 bases of the junction unmatched.

The chain couples TRBV7-6 to TRBJ1-4; 7 positions agree with TRBD1. The J segment lost 5 bases and the V segment lost 5 bases, leaving 5 bases of the junction unmatched. The germline CDR1 and CDR2 sequences are SGHVS and FNYEAQ. The CDR3 sequence is 14 residues long. This CDR3 is CASSLGQQNEKLFF. Written as DNA, the CDR3 is TGTGCCAGCAGCCTGGGACAGCAGAATGAAAAACTGTTTTTT.

This sequence joins TRBV25-1 and TRBJ2-3; TRBD2 is a possible D gene (7 bases). V shed 3 bases and J shed 4 bases, with 11 bases lying between them. The CDR3 totals 14 residues. The germline V gene encodes CDR1 MGHDK and CDR2 SYGVNS. CDR3 residues: CASSDTGRADTQYF. The CDR3 DNA follows: TGTGCCAGCAGTGATACAGGGAGGGCAGATACGCAGTATTTT.

The chain uses TRBV28 and TRBJ1-3; D ambiguous. With 7 bases removed from V and 7 bases from J, the gap between germline ends came to 5 bases. The CDR3 is 10 residues long. Germline CDR1 MDHEN, CDR2 SYDVKM. The CDR3 DNA sequence: TGTGCCAGCATAAAGAACACCATATATTTT. Translating gives CASIKNTIYF.

The V call is TRBV9, the J call TRBJ2-4; 8 positions match TRBD1. The germline V gene encodes CDR1 SGDLS and CDR2 YYNGEE. Trimming removed 4 bases from V and 4 bases from J; junction bases left unmatched: 13. The CDR3 length is 17 residues. CDR3 nucleotides: TGTGCCAGCAGCTTAACAGGACAGGGAATCAGAAAAAACATTCAGTACTTC. Encoded protein: CASSLTGQGIRKNIQYF.

The chain carries TRBV27 and TRBJ1-5, with 7 bases that match TRBD1. Germline V gives CDR1 MNHEY, CDR2 SMNVEV (reference sequence). V shed 0 bases and J 4 bases; nucleotides not matched to a gene: 3. This CDR3 has 15 residues. CDR3: CASSLSGTANQPQHF. The DNA of the CDR3 is TGTGCCAGCAGTTTATCGGGGACAGCTAATCAGCCCCAGCATTTT.

The chain joins TRBV2 to TRBJ2-7; D unresolved. The CDR3 loop spans 12 amino acids. Germline lookup yields CDR1 SNHLY and CDR2 FYNNEI. V was shortened by 5 bases and J by 3 bases, with 8 bases between the two germline ends. The DNA of the CDR3 is TGTGCCAGCAGTTCGAACGGCTACGAGCAGTACTTC. Residues: CASSSNGYEQYF.